This T cell receptor beta chain came from a study of blood T cell repertoires in COVID-19. Study information: COVID-19 samples collected from the United States, Italy and Spain covered acute and convalescent phases. PBMCs, B-cell-depleted T cells, or T cells provided the cDNA or gDNA that made up the material.

Original methodology: Nucleated cell counts were estimated from reference gene primer amplification. Data came from immunoSEQ multiplex PCR; TCRdb stores just in-frame clones and leaves some out. V and J calls and clone size follow that table, whereas D and trimming were derived from the DNA. The sample lists under 350,000 clones, 75% to 90% occurring once. V trimming: 6 bases; J trimming: 5 bases; junction bases outside the gene matches: 9. This CDR3 is built from 15 residues. Per the germline V gene, CDR1 is KGHSH and CDR2 is LQKENI. The chain couples TRBV18 to TRBJ2-2, with TRBD2 matching 7 bases. Input material: peripheral blood. The TCR originated in a middle-aged man with acute or convalescent COVID-19. CDR3 protein: CASSPSMGGTGELFF. The CDR3 DNA reads TGTGCCAGCTCTCCCTCCATGGGAGGGACCGGGGAGCTGTTTTTT.